These T cell receptor beta chains were read from a single sample in a study of cytomegalovirus exposure and HLA in healthy donors. Data came from immunoSEQ multiplex PCR; TCRdb stores just in-frame clones and leaves some out. Of approximately 180,000 clones detected, 82% appear once; the ten largest clones hold around 1.7%. The sequencing sample was made of PBMCs. The receptors shown here come from a woman between 18 and 30 years old in good health and CMV-seronegative. The CDR3 runs from the conserved cysteine through the conserved F or W. The order of the fields is V gene, J gene, D gene, clone size, CDR3 DNA, CDR3 protein. The D gene is left open where the match is weak. Clone size is not always given. Where it is, it says once, few, many or a class for expanded clones.

V: TRBV4-3
J: TRBJ2-7
D: NA
size: few
DNA: TGCGCCAGCAGCCAAGATGTTTCGGGGATCTCCTACGAGCAGTACTTC
CDR3: CASSQDVSGISYEQYF

V: TRBV7-9
J: TRBJ1-2
D: NA
size: NA
DNA: TGTGCCAGCAGCTTAGAGTTCGTGGGGCATGGCTACACCTTC
CDR3: CASSLEFVGHGYTF

V: TRBV7-6
J: TRBJ1-3
D: TRBD1
size: NA
DNA: TGTGCCAGCAGCTTGGGGGGACAGGGGACTGGAAACACCATATATTTT
CDR3: CASSLGGQGTGNTIYF

V: TRBV29-1
J: TRBJ2-5
D: TRBD2
size: NA
DNA: TGCAGCGTTGCCGGTACTACGGTAGCGGGGAAAGAAGAGACCCAGTACTTC
CDR3: CSVAGTTVAGKEETQYF

V: TRBV6-1
J: TRBJ1-3
D: NA
size: NA
DNA: TGTGCCAGCAGCGGTAGGAGCTCTGGAAACACCATATATTTT
CDR3: CASSGRSSGNTIYF

V: TRBV7-9
J: TRBJ2-1
D: TRBD1
size: NA
DNA: TGTGCCAGCAGCCGAGGACAGGGCTCCTACAATGAGCAGTTCTTC
CDR3: CASSRGQGSYNEQFF

V: TRBV5-1
J: TRBJ2-1
D: TRBD2
size: NA
DNA: TGCGCCAGCAGCGGAACTAGCGGGAGGGGTTACAATGAGCAGTTCTTC
CDR3: CASSGTSGRGYNEQFF

V: TRBV7-9
J: TRBJ1-4
D: TRBD1
size: few
DNA: TGTGCCAGCAGCTTAGGGGCAGGGGGCGAAAAACTGTTTTTT
CDR3: CASSLGAGGEKLFF

V: TRBV2
J: TRBJ1-5
D: NA
size: few
DNA: TGTGCCAGCAGTGAACAGGGAAGCAATCAGCCCCAGCATTTT
CDR3: CASSEQGSNQPQHF

V: TRBV5-1
J: TRBJ1-6
D: NA
size: NA
DNA: TGCGCCAGCAGCCGACAGACACAGAGCTCCTATAATTCACCCCTCCACTTT
CDR3: CASSRQTQSSYNSPLHF

V: TRBV11-2
J: TRBJ1-1
D: NA
size: NA
DNA: TGTGCCAGCAGCTTAGTCTTCAGGGACTCTGAAGCTTTCTTT
CDR3: CASSLVFRDSEAFF

V: TRBV5-1
J: TRBJ2-1
D: TRBD2
size: NA
DNA: TGCGCCAGCAGCTCACCGTTCCTAGCGGGAGGGAGCTCCTACAATGAGCAGTTCTTC
CDR3: CASSSPFLAGGSSYNEQFF

V: TRBV7-2
J: TRBJ2-5
D: TRBD2
size: NA
DNA: TGTGCCAGCAGCTTGATAGCGGGAGGTTGGGAGACCCAGTACTTC
CDR3: CASSLIAGGWETQYF

V: TRBV6-5
J: TRBJ2-5
D: TRBD1
size: NA
DNA: TGTGCCAGCAGCCACGGGGACAGGGATCAAGAGACCCAGTACTTC
CDR3: CASSHGDRDQETQYF